Presented here are 29 T cell receptor beta chains from one specimen sequenced in a study of T cell responses to AZD1222 COVID-19 vaccine (dated by TCRdb to the early 2020s). Library method: the immunoSEQ multiplex PCR assay. The table comes from immuneACCESS by way of TCRdb, which keeps in-frame sequences with V and J called. Part of the clones is missing from these tables; in studies checked, under half for an unresolved V gene and the rest for unknown reasons. The sample table holds 110,000 to 150,000 clones, of which 89% were seen once. The ten largest account for 4.7% of the sample. The sample's time point, from its label and the paper: baseline before first vaccination. The sequences come from peripheral blood, collected on day 0 of AZD1222 vaccination. The receptors shown here come from an adult in good health.

The CDR3 DNA sequence: TGTGCCAGCAGCGCGCCCCCGGCGTGGGGCGGAGGGACCCAGTACTTC. It yields the protein CASSAPPAWGGGTQYF. The J gene is TRBJ2-5, the V gene TRBV9; D possibly uses TRBD1 or TRBD2 (5 bases each). Germline CDR1 reads SGDLS; CDR2 reads YYNGEE. The CDR3 is made up of 16 amino acids. Trimming removed 3 bases at V and 7 bases at J, with 22 bases between.

The chain combines TRBV3-1 (or the pseudogene TRBV3-2) with TRBJ1-4; TRBD1 aligns across 8 bases. Looked up from germline, CDR1 is LGHDT and CDR2 is YNNKEL (reference sequence). V trimming: 2 bases; J trimming: 6 bases; junction bases outside the gene matches: 5. The CDR3 has 15 amino acids. CDR3 loop: CASSQYGQGDEKLFF. Here the CDR3 DNA reads TGTGCCAGCAGCCAATACGGACAGGGCGATGAAAAACTGTTTTTT.

The chain links TRBV5-1 to TRBJ2-6; D not certain. V gave up 6 bases and J gave up 3 bases, with 7 bases separating them. Looked up from germline, CDR1 is SGHRS and CDR2 is YFSETQ. The CDR3 contains 13 residues. The CDR3 here is CASKRFGANVLTF. The CDR3 DNA is TGCGCCAGCAAAAGGTTTGGGGCCAACGTCCTGACTTTC. The full variable domain, its missing parts supplied by reference TRBV5-1 and TRBJ2-6, is KAGVTQTPRYLIKTRGQQVTLSCSPISGHRSVSWYQQTPGQGLQFLFEYFSETQRNKGNFPGRFSGRQFSNSRSEMNVSTLELGDSALYLCASKRFGANVLTFGAGSRLTVL.

The chain uses TRBV6-6 and TRBJ2-7; D may be TRBD1 (5 bases). Per germline, CDR1 MNHNY and CDR2 SVGAGI (reference sequence). This CDR3 comprises 14 residues. Between the trimmed V and J ends, which lost 4 bases and 2 bases, there was a span of 12 bases. The CDR3 DNA reads TGTGCCAGCAGTTCTCAGGGCCTAACCTACGAGCAGTACTTC. The encoded protein is CASSSQGLTYEQYF.

The rearrangement joins TRBV5-1 to TRBJ2-5, with 10 bases matching TRBD2. V lost 4 bases, J lost 5 bases, and 5 bases stayed unmatched. The CDR3 is 14 residues long. The germline V gene has CDR1 SGHRS and CDR2 YFSETQ. CDR3 bases: TGCGCCAGCAGCCTTGGGACTAGCGTCGAGACCCAGTACTTC. Its translation: CASSLGTSVETQYF.

This clone was found once. The genes are TRBV29-1 and TRBJ1-5, with 10 bases fitting TRBD1. The CDR3 contains 18 residues. V lost 0 bases to trimming and J lost 2 bases; unmatched junction nucleotides: 10. Germline CDR1 SQVTM, CDR2 ANQGSEA. In DNA, the CDR3 is TGCAGCGTTGAAGATTCTCGGACAGGGGGAGGTGGCAATCAGCCCCAGCATTTT. It yields the protein CSVEDSRTGGGGNQPQHF.

This chain connects TRBV9 to TRBJ2-2; D gene ambiguous. V was trimmed by 0 bases and J by 6 bases, leaving 6 bases between them. Germline values: CDR1 SGDLS, CDR2 YYNGEE. The CDR3 loop spans 13 amino acids. DNA for the CDR3: TGTGCCAGCAGCGTAGGGGTTGCCGGGGAGCTGTTTTTT. Translated: CASSVGVAGELFF.

This chain connects TRBV30 to TRBJ2-2; D remains unclear. This CDR3 contains 12 residues. Looked up from germline, CDR1 is GTSNPN and CDR2 is SVGIG (reference sequence). Trimming left V 3 bases short and J 7 bases short, with 9 bases between. DNA of the CDR3: TGTGCCTGGAGCGCCCTAGGCGGGGAGCTGTTTTTT. This sequence encodes CAWSALGGELFF.

The chain has TRBV3-1 (or the pseudogene TRBV3-2) and TRBJ1-4; D remains ambiguous. V was trimmed by 4 bases and J by 8 bases, leaving 14 bases between them. Germline-derived CDR1 and CDR2 are LGHDT and YNNKEL (reference sequence). The CDR3 contains 14 residues. The CDR3 nucleotides read TGTGCCAGCAGCCCGGCCGGGGATGGGGAAAAACTGTTTTTT. It translates to CASSPAGDGEKLFF.

The chain combines TRBV5-1 with TRBJ1-1; D unclear. The CDR3 length is 14 residues. Trimming removed 2 bases from V and 1 base from J, with 9 bases in between. The V gene's germline CDR1 is SGHRS and CDR2 YFSETQ. CDR3 region: CASSFWPWNTEAFF. The CDR3 nucleotides read TGCGCCAGCAGCTTTTGGCCGTGGAACACTGAAGCTTTCTTT.

The chain links TRBV7-2 to TRBJ2-7, with TRBD2 matching 7 bases. The length of the CDR3 is 17 residues. The germline V gene encodes CDR1 SGHTA and CDR2 FQGNSA. With V trimmed by 4 bases and J by 3 bases, 15 bases remained unmatched. CDR3 nucleotides: TGTGCCAGCAGCTCCTTTCAGGCGGGAGTATTAAGCTACGAGCAGTACTTC. As protein: CASSSFQAGVLSYEQYF.

V gene TRBV7-2 combines with J gene TRBJ2-1, with D possibly TRBD2 on 5 matching bases. CDR1 SGHTA and CDR2 FQGNSA come from the germline V gene. Trimming removed 3 bases at V and 2 bases at J, with 17 bases between. The CDR3 consists of 17 residues. Here the CDR3 DNA reads TGTGCCAGCAGCTTCAGAACCACTAGGAGAACCTACAATGAGCAGTTCTTC. Protein: CASSFRTTRRTYNEQFF.

V gene TRBV29-1 combines with J gene TRBJ2-7; 9 bases line up with TRBD2. The CDR3 covers 13 residues. With V trimmed by 5 bases and J by 4 bases, 6 bases remained unmatched. Germline V CDR1 and CDR2: SQVTM, ANQGSEA. This chain's CDR3 is CSVRGRGSYEQYF. In DNA, the CDR3 is TGCAGCGTTCGCGGGAGGGGATCGTACGAGCAGTACTTC.

The chain uses TRBV2 and TRBJ2-5; the D gene is possibly TRBD2 (5 bases). Trimming shortened V by 3 bases and J by 1 base, and 12 bases separated the two germline ends. CDR3 length: 15 amino acids. The germline V gene encodes CDR1 SNHLY and CDR2 FYNNEI. The CDR3 DNA reads TGTGCCAGCAGTGAGTATAGGAGGCGCCAAGAGACCCAGTACTTC. Protein product: CASSEYRRRQETQYF.

The chain is built from TRBV7-6 and TRBJ1-5; the D is unclear. There are 13 residues in the CDR3. V lost 1 base to trimming and J lost 6 bases, with 7 bases between them. Germline CDR1 reads SGHVS; CDR2 reads FNYEAQ. CDR3 residues: CASSLGGIQPQHF. The CDR3 nucleotides read TGTGCCAGCAGCTTAGGCGGTATTCAGCCCCAGCATTTT.

This chain uses TRBV5-4 with TRBJ2-7; D gene ambiguous. Germline V gene data show CDR1 as SGHNT and CDR2 as YYREEE (reference sequence). The CDR3 totals 13 residues. Between the trimmed V and J ends, which lost 4 bases and 3 bases, there was a span of 11 bases. CDR3 DNA sequence: TGTGCCAGCAGCCAAGGAACATTCTACGAGCAGTACTTC. It specifies CASSQGTFYEQYF.

This clone was found once. This chain uses TRBV2 with TRBJ2-2; TRBD1 matches 11 bases. This CDR3 comprises 16 residues. V trimming: 6 bases; J trimming: 4 bases; junction bases outside the gene matches: 7. From germline, CDR1 is SNHLY and CDR2 FYNNEI. CDR3 residues: CASRTGTGGPTGELFF. CDR3 nucleotide sequence: TGTGCCAGCAGGACGGGGACAGGGGGACCCACCGGGGAGCTGTTTTTT. The whole variable domain, remainder taken from reference TRBV2 and TRBJ2-2, is EPEVTQTPSHQVTQMGQEVILRCVPISNHLYFYWYRQILGQKVEFLVSFYNNEISEKSEIFDDQFSVERPDGSNFTLKIRSTKLEDSAMYFCASRTGTGGPTGELFFGEGSRLTVL.

The chain uses TRBV10-3 and TRBJ1-1; the match to TRBD1 covers 8 bases. The CDR3 is made up of 14 amino acids. V lost 6 bases, J lost 10 bases, and 13 bases stayed unmatched. Germline V CDR1 and CDR2: ENHRY, SYGVKD. The CDR3 DNA is TGTGCCATCAGATCGGACAGGGAGGTCTTTGGAGCTTTCTTT. It specifies CAIRSDREVFGAFF.

This clone has only a few counts. The chain employs TRBV5-1 and TRBJ2-6, with 8 bases lining up with TRBD2. The germline CDR1 and CDR2 sequences are SGHRS and YFSETQ. The CDR3 is made up of 16 amino acids. J lost 0 bases, V lost 4 bases, and 3 bases had no gene match. CDR3: CASSTGGPSGANVLTF. The DNA for the CDR3 is TGCGCCAGCAGCACGGGGGGGCCCTCTGGGGCCAACGTCCTGACTTTC.

V and J are TRBV28 and TRBJ1-1, with D unclear. The CDR3 sequence is 11 residues long. The germline V gene has CDR1 MDHEN and CDR2 SYDVKM. V dropped 7 bases and J dropped 1 base, with 4 bases sitting between them. CDR3 sequence reads: CASITNTEAFF. DNA of the CDR3: TGTGCCAGCATTACGAACACTGAAGCTTTCTTT.

The chain combines TRBV3-1 (or the pseudogene TRBV3-2) with TRBJ2-5; D is perhaps TRBD2 (5 bases). The V end was cut by 3 bases, the J end by 2 bases, with 10 bases between. CDR1 is LGHDT, CDR2 YNNKEL, per germline (reference sequence). This CDR3 spans 14 amino acids. This CDR3 is CASSQRARQETQYF. CDR3 DNA sequence: TGTGCCAGCAGCCAGAGGGCCAGGCAAGAGACCCAGTACTTC.

This clone was observed a single time. V is TRBV18 and J is TRBJ1-3; no firm D call. V gave up 3 bases and J gave up 3 bases, with 12 bases separating them. The CDR3 has 15 residues. Germline CDR1 is KGHSH and CDR2 is LQKENI. The DNA for the CDR3 is TGTGCCAGCTCACCTACTGACTGGGTTGGAAACACCATATATTTT. Translated: CASSPTDWVGNTIYF.

This rearrangement joins TRBV19 to TRBJ1-3, with TRBD1 identical over 7 bases. In germline, CDR1 is LNHDA, CDR2 SQIVND (reference sequence). Trimming took 4 bases from V and 0 from J; bases not matched to a gene: 15. There are 19 residues in the CDR3. CDR3 amino acids: CASSTRDRNLLPSGNTIYF. The CDR3 DNA sequence: TGTGCCAGTAGTACCCGGGACAGAAATCTCCTTCCCTCTGGAAACACCATATATTTT.

The chain employs TRBV30 and TRBJ1-4; the D gene is possibly TRBD1 (6 bases). This CDR3 is built from 12 residues. Trimming pared 1 base from V and 11 bases from J, leaving 11 bases between. Germline-derived CDR1 and CDR2 are GTSNPN and SVGIG (reference sequence). As DNA, the CDR3 is TGTGCCTGGAGTGAAGGGGGGGCGAAACTGTTTTTT. Its translation: CAWSEGGAKLFF.

The chain couples TRBV19 to TRBJ1-5, with no clear D. The CDR3 runs 14 residues. V was clipped by 3 bases and J by 4 bases, with 10 bases between them. The V gene's germline CDR1 is LNHDA and CDR2 SQIVND (reference sequence). The CDR3 nucleotides are TGTGCCAGTAGTATTGCCAGAATGAATCAGCCCCAGCATTTT. Protein sequence: CASSIARMNQPQHF.

The chain recombines TRBV30 with TRBJ1-2; 10 bases are a match to TRBD1. Losses at the gene ends were 2 bases for V and 2 bases for J; bases not matched to a gene: 5. The germline V gene has CDR1 GTSNPN and CDR2 SVGIG (reference sequence). The CDR3 totals 15 residues. The CDR3 DNA reads as TGTGCCTGGAGTCCATCGACAGGGGGCAACTATGGCTACACCTTC. It translates to CAWSPSTGGNYGYTF. Supplemented by reference TRBV30 and TRBJ1-2, the full variable domain reads SQTIHQWPATLVQPVGSPLSLECTVEGTSNPNLYWYRQAAGRGLQLLFYSVGIGQISSEVPQNLSASRPQDRQFILSSKKLLLSDSGFYLCAWSPSTGGNYGYTFGSGTRLTVV.

This clone was seen once. The chain joins TRBV28 to TRBJ2-1; 10 nucleotides align to TRBD2. Germline V gene sequence: CDR1 MDHEN, CDR2 SYDVKM. The CDR3 sequence is 13 residues long. V gave up 7 bases and J gave up 8 bases; unmatched junction bases: 5. The CDR3 is CASTSGSRYEQFF. CDR3 coding DNA: TGTGCCAGCACTAGCGGGAGTAGATATGAGCAGTTCTTC.

This chain joins TRBV7-9 and TRBJ1-3; D remains ambiguous. The CDR3 totals 14 residues. Germline CDR1 SEHNR, CDR2 FQNEAQ (reference sequence). Trimming pared 7 bases from V and 2 bases from J, leaving 12 bases between. The CDR3 DNA follows: TGTGCCAGCAACCTCGAGGGAGCTGGAAACACCATATATTTT. Its translation is CASNLEGAGNTIYF. Combining the CDR3 with reference TRBV7-9 and TRBJ1-3 gives the whole variable domain DTGVSQNPRHKITKRGQNVTFRCDPISEHNRLYWYRQTLGQGPEFLTYFQNEAQLEKSRLLSDRFSAERPKGSFSTLEIQRTEQGDSAMYLCASNLEGAGNTIYFGEGSWLTVV.

The J gene is TRBJ1-1, the V gene TRBV18, with a weak D call TRBD1 (5 bases). The CDR3 loop spans 15 amino acids. Germline V gene sequence: CDR1 KGHSH, CDR2 LQKENI. V lost 6 bases to trimming and J lost 0 bases, with 14 bases between them. CDR3: CASSWRRDLNTEAFF. CDR3 bases: TGTGCCAGCTCGTGGCGACGGGACCTGAACACTGAAGCTTTCTTT.